This T cell receptor beta chain derives from a study of glioma-infiltrating T cells. Overall study findings and caveats: Tissue-blood divergence was below expectation in non-neoplastic patients, above in gliomas. CDR3 overlap between tissue and blood was very small.

The iRepertoire nested amplicon-rescue multiplex PCR amplified TCR alpha and beta CDR3s from RNA. One-step reverse transcription and amplification started from approximately 100-400 ng of tissue mRNA or PBMC total RNA. MiXCR, applied by TCRdb to the multiplex PCR reads, yields one record per CDR3 protein. The sample records 90,000 to 110,000 distinct CDR3 sequences, around 25% being singletons. This clonotype has a count of ten or more. Its matching antigen is unknown. In germline, CDR1 is MNHNS, CDR2 SASEGT. Trimming shortened V by 5 bases and J by 0 bases, and 13 bases separated the two germline ends. The CDR3 is made up of 15 amino acids.

This clonotype was sampled from a human donor with low-grade glioma or glioblastoma, undergoing nonglioma brain surgery, or in good health (not recorded which). The material sequenced was glioma tissue, nonneoplastic brain tissue, or PBMCs (not recorded which). V usage is TRBV6-1 and J usage is TRBJ2-5; the D gene is possibly TRBD2 (6 bases). Here the CDR3 DNA reads TGTGCCAGCAGTCTCTCGGGGGTGTACCAAGAGACCCAGTACTTC. Translation gives CASSLSGVYQETQYF.